This T cell receptor beta chain is drawn from a study of cytomegalovirus exposure and HLA in healthy donors. Overall study results and limits: Immune exposure data for these donors was limited to CMV serostatus.

This CDR3 spans 13 amino acids. With 4 bases removed from V and 5 bases from J, the gap between germline ends came to 9 bases. Per germline, CDR1 KGHSH and CDR2 LQKENI. PCR employed 60 Vbeta and 13 Jbeta primers. This table comes from immunoSEQ multiplex PCR, and its TCRdb copy is limited to in-frame clones, with some not included. Among 200,000 or so clones, 82% were seen once, and the ten largest hold approximately 2.5%. Worth noting for this clone: Its matching antigen is unknown.

The chain recombines TRBV18 with TRBJ1-5; no clear D. The specimen sequenced was PBMCs. The clonotype comes from a woman aged 40-49 years in good health and CMV-seronegative. CDR3 in DNA: TGTGCCAGCTCACTCGGTGGAGATCAGCCCCAGCATTTT. Translation gives CASSLGGDQPQHF.